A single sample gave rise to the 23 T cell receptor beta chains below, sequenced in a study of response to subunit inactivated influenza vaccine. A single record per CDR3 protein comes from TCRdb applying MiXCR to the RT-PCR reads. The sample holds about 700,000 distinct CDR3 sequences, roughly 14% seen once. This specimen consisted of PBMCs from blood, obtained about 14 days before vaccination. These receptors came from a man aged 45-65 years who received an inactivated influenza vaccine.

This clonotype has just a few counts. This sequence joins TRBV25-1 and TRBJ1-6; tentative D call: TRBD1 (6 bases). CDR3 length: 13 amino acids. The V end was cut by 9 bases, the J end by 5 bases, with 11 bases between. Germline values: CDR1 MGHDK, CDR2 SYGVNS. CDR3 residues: CASRDTHNSPLHF. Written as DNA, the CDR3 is TGTGCCAGTCGGGACACCCATAATTCACCCCTCCACTTT.

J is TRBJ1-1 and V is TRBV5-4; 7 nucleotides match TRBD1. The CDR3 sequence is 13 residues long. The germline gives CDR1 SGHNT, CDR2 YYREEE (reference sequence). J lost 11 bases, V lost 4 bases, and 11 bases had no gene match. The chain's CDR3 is CASSAPTGKRAFF. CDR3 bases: TGTGCCAGCAGCGCCCCGACAGGGAAGAGGGCTTTCTTT.

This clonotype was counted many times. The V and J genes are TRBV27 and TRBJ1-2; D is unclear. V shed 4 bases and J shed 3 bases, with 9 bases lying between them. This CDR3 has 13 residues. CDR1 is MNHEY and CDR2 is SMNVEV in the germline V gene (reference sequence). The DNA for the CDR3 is TGTGCCAGCAGTTCCGGGCTTTACTATGGCTACACCTTC. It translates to CASSSGLYYGYTF.

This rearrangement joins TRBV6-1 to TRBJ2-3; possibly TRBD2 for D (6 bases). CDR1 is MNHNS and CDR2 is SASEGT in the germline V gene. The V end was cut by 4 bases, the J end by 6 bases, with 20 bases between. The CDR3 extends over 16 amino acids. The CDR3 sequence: CASSASGTPRGDTQYF. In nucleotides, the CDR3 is TGTGCCAGCAGTGCCTCCGGGACTCCGCGCGGGGATACGCAGTATTTT.

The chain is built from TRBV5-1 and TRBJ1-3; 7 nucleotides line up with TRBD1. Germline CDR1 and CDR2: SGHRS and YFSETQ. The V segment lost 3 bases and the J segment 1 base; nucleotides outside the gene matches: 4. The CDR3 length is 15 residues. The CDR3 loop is CASSSTGESGNTIYF. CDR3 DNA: TGCGCCAGCAGCTCCACAGGGGAGTCTGGAAACACCATATATTTT.

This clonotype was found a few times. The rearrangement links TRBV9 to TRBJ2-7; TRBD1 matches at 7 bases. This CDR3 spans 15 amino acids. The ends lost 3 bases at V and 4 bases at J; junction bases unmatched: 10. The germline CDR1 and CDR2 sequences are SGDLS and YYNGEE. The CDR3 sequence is CASSGQPGQSYEQYF. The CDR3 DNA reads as TGTGCCAGCAGCGGCCAACCGGGACAGAGTTACGAGCAGTACTTC.

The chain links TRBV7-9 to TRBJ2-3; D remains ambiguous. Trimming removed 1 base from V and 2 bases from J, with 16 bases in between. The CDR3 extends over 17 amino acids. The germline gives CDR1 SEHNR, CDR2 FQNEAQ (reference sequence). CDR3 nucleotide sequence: TGTGCCAGCAGCTTAGGGCTTGGGCGACCCGTCACAGATACGCAGTATTTT. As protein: CASSLGLGRPVTDTQYF.

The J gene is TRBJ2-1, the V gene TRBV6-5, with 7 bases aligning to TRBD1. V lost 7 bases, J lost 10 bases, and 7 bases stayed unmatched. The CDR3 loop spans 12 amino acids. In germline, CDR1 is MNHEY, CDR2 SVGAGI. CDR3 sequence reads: CASTTGLGEQFF. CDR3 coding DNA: TGTGCCAGCACGACAGGGCTTGGGGAGCAGTTCTTC.

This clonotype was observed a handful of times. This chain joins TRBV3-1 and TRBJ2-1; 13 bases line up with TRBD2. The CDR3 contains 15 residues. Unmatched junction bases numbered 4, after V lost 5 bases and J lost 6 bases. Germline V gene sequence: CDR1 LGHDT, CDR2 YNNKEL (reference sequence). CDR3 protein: CASSFGLAGANEQFF. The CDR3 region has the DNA TGTGCCAGCAGCTTCGGACTAGCGGGAGCCAATGAGCAGTTCTTC.

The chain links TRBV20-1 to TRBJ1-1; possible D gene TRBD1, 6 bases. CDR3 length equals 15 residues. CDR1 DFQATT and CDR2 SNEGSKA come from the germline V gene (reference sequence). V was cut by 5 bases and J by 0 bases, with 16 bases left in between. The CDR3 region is CSAYGQQPMNTEAFF. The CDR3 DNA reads TGCAGTGCTTACGGACAGCAACCTATGAACACTGAAGCTTTCTTT.

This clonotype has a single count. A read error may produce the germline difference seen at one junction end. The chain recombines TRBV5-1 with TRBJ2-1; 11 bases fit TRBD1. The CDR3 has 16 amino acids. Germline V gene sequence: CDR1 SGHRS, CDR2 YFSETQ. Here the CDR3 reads CASTTGGTGGYNEQFF. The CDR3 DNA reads TGCGCTAGCACCACGGGGGGGACAGGGGGCTACAATGAGCAGTTCTTC.

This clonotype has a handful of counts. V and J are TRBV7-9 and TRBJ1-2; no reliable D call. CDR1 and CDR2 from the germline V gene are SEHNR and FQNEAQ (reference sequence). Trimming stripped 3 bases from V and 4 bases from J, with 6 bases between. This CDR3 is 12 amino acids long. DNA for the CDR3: TGTGCCAGCAGCTTGGACTTCTATGGCTACACCTTC. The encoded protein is CASSLDFYGYTF.

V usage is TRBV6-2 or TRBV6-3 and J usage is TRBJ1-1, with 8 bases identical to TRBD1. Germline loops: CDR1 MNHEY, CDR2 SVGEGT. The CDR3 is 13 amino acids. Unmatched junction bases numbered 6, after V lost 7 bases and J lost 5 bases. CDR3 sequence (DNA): TGTGCCAGCATGCCTACAGGGGGTACTGAAGCTTTCTTT. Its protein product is CASMPTGGTEAFF.

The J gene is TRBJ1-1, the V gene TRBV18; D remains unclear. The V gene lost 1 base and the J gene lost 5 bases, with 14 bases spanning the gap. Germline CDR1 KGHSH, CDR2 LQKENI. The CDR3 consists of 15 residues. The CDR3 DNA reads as TGTGCCAGCTCACCACGGCCAGAGATCGGAACTGAAGCTTTCTTT. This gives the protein CASSPRPEIGTEAFF.

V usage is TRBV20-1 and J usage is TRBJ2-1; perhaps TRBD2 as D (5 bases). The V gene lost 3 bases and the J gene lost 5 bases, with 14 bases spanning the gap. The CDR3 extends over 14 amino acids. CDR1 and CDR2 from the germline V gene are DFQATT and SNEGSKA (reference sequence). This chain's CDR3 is CSASDLSRDNEQFF. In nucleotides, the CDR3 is TGCAGTGCTAGTGATTTGTCGCGGGACAATGAGCAGTTCTTC.

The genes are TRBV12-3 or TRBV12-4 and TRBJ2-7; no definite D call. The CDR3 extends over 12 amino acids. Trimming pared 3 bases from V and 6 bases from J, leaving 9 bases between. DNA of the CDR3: TGTGCCAGCAGTTTTCCCAGCATCGAGCAGTACTTC. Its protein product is CASSFPSIEQYF.

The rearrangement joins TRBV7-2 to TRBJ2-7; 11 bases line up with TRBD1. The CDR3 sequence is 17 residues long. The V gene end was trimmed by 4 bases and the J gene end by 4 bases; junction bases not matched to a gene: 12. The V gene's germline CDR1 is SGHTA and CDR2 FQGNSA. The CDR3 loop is CASSSYLSGTGGYEQYF. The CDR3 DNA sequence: TGTGCCAGCAGCTCCTACCTATCCGGGACAGGGGGTTACGAGCAGTACTTC. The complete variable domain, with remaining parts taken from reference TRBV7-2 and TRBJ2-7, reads GAGVSQSPSNKVTEKGKDVELRCDPISGHTALYWYRQSLGQGLEFLIYFQGNSAPDKSGLPSDRFSAERTGGSVSTLTIQRTQQEDSAVYLCASSSYLSGTGGYEQYFGPGTRLTVT.

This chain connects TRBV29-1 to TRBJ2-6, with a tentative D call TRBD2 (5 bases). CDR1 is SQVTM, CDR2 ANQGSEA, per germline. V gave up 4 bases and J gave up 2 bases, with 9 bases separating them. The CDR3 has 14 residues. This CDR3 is CSVGGQPGANVLTF. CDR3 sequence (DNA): TGCAGCGTTGGAGGGCAACCTGGGGCCAACGTCCTGACTTTC. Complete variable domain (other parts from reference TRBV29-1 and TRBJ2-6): SAVISQKPSRDICQRGTSLTIQCQVDSQVTMMFWYRQQPGQSLTLIATANQGSEATYESGFVIDKFPISRPNLTFSTLTVSNMSPEDSSIYLCSVGGQPGANVLTFGAGSRLTVL.

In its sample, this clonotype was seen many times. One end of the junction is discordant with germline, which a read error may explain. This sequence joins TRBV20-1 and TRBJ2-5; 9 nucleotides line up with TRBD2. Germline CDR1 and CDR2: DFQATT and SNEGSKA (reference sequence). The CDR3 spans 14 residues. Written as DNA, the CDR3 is TGCAGTGCAAGAGGACTAGCGAACACCGAGGCCCAGTACTTC. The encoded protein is CSARGLANTEAQYF.

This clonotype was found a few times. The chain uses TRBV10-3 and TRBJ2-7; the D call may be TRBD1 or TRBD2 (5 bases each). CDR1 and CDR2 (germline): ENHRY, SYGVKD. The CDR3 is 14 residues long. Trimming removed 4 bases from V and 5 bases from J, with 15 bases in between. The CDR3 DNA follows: TGTGCCATCAGTGCTTACGGGGCAAACGACGAGCAGTACTTC. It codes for CAISAYGANDEQYF.

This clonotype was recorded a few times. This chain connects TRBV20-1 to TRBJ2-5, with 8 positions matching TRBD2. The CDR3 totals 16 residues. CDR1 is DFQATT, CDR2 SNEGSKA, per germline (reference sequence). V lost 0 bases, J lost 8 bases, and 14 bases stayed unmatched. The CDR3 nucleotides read TGCAGTGCTAGAGATCTCACAGCGGGGGCCTCTGGCACCCAGTACTTC. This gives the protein CSARDLTAGASGTQYF.

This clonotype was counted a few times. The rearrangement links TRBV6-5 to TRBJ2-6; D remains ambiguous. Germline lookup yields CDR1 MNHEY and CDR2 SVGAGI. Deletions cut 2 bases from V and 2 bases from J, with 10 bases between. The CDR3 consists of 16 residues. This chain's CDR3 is CASSYPTNTGANVLTF. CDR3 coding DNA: TGTGCCAGCAGTTACCCTACAAATACTGGGGCCAACGTCCTGACTTTC.

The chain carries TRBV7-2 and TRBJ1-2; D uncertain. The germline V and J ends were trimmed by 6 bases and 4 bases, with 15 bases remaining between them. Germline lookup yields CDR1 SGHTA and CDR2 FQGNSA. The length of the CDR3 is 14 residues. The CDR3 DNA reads TGTGCCAGCAGACCCGAGTACGGATTCTATGGCTACACCTTC. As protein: CASRPEYGFYGYTF. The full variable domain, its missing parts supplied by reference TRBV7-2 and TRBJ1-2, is GAGVSQSPSNKVTEKGKDVELRCDPISGHTALYWYRQSLGQGLEFLIYFQGNSAPDKSGLPSDRFSAERTGGSVSTLTIQRTQQEDSAVYLCASRPEYGFYGYTFGSGTRLTVV.